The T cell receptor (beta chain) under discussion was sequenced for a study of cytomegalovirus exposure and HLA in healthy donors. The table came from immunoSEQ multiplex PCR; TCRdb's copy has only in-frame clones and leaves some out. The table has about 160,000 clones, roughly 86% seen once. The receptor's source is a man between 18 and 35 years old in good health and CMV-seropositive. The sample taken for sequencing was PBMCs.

CDR3 in DNA: TGTGCCAGCAGCTTTAGCGGGAGAACGTTTAGCACAGATACGCAGTATTTT. Residues: CASSFSGRTFSTDTQYF. The V call is TRBV5-4, the J call TRBJ2-3; 9 nucleotides match TRBD2. This CDR3 is 17 amino acids long. Germline trimming cut 2 bases from V and 0 bases from J; bases unmatched to any gene: 7. Germline V gene lookup returns CDR1 SGHNT and CDR2 YYREEE (reference sequence).